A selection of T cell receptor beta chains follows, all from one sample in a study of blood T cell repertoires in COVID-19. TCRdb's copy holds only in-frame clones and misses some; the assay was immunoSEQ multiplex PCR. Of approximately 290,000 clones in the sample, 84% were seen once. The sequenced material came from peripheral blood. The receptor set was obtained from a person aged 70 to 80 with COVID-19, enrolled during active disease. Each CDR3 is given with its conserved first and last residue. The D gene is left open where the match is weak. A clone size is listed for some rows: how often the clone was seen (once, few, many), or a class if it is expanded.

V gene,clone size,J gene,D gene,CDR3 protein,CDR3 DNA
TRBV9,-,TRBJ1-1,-,CASTPLRGSNTKNTEAFF,TGTGCCAGCACTCCTTTAAGGGGAAGCAACACTAAGAACACTGAAGCTTTCTTT
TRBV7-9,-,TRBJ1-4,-,CASSLIGLGDYNEKLFF,TGTGCCAGCAGCTTAATCGGGCTCGGGGATTATAATGAAAAACTGTTTTTT
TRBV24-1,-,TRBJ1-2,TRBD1,CATSGGLRTGDGYTF,TGTGCCACCAGCGGGGGACTGCGGACAGGGGATGGCTACACCTTC
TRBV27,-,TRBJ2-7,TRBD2,CASSPSHLGTSGSYEQYF,TGTGCCAGCAGTCCGTCTCACCTCGGGACTAGCGGTAGCTACGAGCAGTACTTC
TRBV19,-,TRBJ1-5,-,CASNSIDQPQHF,TGTGCCAGTAACAGCATAGATCAGCCCCAGCATTTT
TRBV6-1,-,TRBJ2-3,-,CASSDERTSTDTQYF,TGTGCCAGCAGTGACGAGCGGACTAGCACAGATACGCAGTATTTT
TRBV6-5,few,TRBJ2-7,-,CASSSPERSSYEQYF,TGTGCCAGCAGTTCCCCGGAGCGGAGCTCCTACGAGCAGTACTTC
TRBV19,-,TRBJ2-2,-,CASSPLRSQGTTGELFF,TGTGCCAGTAGTCCTCTAAGGAGTCAGGGGACCACCGGGGAGCTGTTTTTT
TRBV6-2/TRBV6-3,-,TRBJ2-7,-,CASSPPDRFHEQYF,TGTGCCAGCAGTCCCCCTGACAGGTTCCACGAGCAGTACTTC
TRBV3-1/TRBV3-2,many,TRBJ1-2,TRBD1,CASSLQFGTGYGYTF,TGTGCCAGCAGCCTCCAATTTGGGACAGGCTATGGCTACACCTTC